This T cell receptor (beta chain) was recorded in a study of T cells expressing NK-cell markers. Beta-chain TCR cDNA was generated via 5'RACE template switching with UMIs. Using the 5' RACE reads, TCRdb records one entry per CDR3 protein without DNA. The sample shows tens of thousands of distinct CDR3 sequences, and about 60% sits with its ten largest clones. The CDR3 sequence is 17 residues long. Germline lookup yields CDR1 SQVTM and CDR2 ANQGSEA. The TCR was taken from a woman between 18 and 70 years old in good health. Sequenced: blood T cells: a sorted CD56 or NKG2C T cell subset, CD4+ or CD8+ T cells, or bulk PBMC T cells (not recorded which). This chain links TRBV29-1 with TRBJ2-1; TCRdb's D gene call, TRBD2, goes unchecked for lack of DNA. This CDR3 is CSAKRPGTSGEYNEQFF.